Listed below are T cell receptor beta chains from one sample, sequenced in a study of human thymus T cells. Data came from immunoSEQ multiplex PCR; TCRdb stores just in-frame clones and leaves some out. In the table there are 120,000 or so clones, around 95% of which are singletons. Specimen: thymus tissue. These receptor sequences come from a boy under three years old with a congenital heart defect but otherwise immunologically healthy. CDR3s include the opening cysteine and the closing phenylalanine or tryptophan. The D gene is left open where the match is weak. The size entry is marked missing in some rows and otherwise reads once, few, many or a size class.

cdr3_length	v_call	clone_size	j_call	d_call	cdr3_nt	cdr3_aa
18	TRBV27	NA	TRBJ2-7	NA	TGTGCCAGCAGTTCAGGAACTCCGACAGGGCGGGATCCCTACGAGCAGTACTTC	CASSSGTPTGRDPYEQYF
13	TRBV6-5	NA	TRBJ1-2	NA	TGTGCCAGCAGTTACCAGGAGGCCACTGGCTACACCTTC	CASSYQEATGYTF
15	TRBV4-2	NA	TRBJ2-5	NA	TGTGCCAGCAGTTCATCCCAGGGGGGGCAAGAGACCCAGTACTTC	CASSSSQGGQETQYF
16	TRBV7-9	NA	TRBJ1-1	NA	TGTGCCAGCAGCTTAGTCGTCCCCCAGCTGAACACTGAAGCTTTCTTT	CASSLVVPQLNTEAFF
13	TRBV6-1	NA	TRBJ2-2	TRBD2	TGTGCCAGCAGTGAGCGGGGGTCCGGGGAGCTGTTTTTT	CASSERGSGELFF
16	TRBV30	NA	TRBJ1-6	TRBD1	TGTGCCTGGGTTTCTGACCGGGACAGGGGGAATTCACCCCTCCACTTT	CAWVSDRDRGNSPLHF
15	TRBV19	NA	TRBJ2-1	NA	TGTGCCAGTAGTCCAGGGAATGGTGATTGGAATGAGCAGTTCTTC	CASSPGNGDWNEQFF
16	TRBV7-9	once	TRBJ2-3	NA	TGTGCCAGCAGCTCGCAGGGCCGGGGAGTGACAGATACGCAGTATTTT	CASSSQGRGVTDTQYF
11	TRBV20-1	NA	TRBJ2-7	NA	TGCAGTGCTAGCCCTGGAGACGAGCAGTACTTC	CSASPGDEQYF
14	TRBV28	once	TRBJ2-7	NA	TGTGCCAGCCGAGGCGGCAGTCCGGCTTACGAGCAGTACTTC	CASRGGSPAYEQYF
13	TRBV6-5	NA	TRBJ1-2	TRBD1	TGTGCCAGCAGTTCACTGACAGGGGCGGTGAGGACCTTC	CASSSLTGAVRTF
11	TRBV6-1	few	TRBJ1-5	NA	TGTGCCAGCAGTGTGGGAGGGAGCCAGCATTTT	CASSVGGSQHF
14	TRBV4-2	once	TRBJ1-2	TRBD1	TGTGCCAGCAGCGTAGAGCCAGGGGGCGACGGCTACACCTTC	CASSVEPGGDGYTF
19	TRBV10-2	NA	TRBJ2-3	TRBD2	TGCGCCAGCAGAAACGGGCTACCTAGCGGGGGGGCGTCCCCAGATACGCAGTATTTT	CASRNGLPSGGASPDTQYF
13	TRBV9	NA	TRBJ2-2	NA	TGTGCCAGCAGCACCCAGGGGTCCGGGGAGCTGTTTTTT	CASSTQGSGELFF